This T cell receptor beta chain was obtained from a study of T cell changes during pregnancy in multiple sclerosis. Trimming took 7 bases from V and 6 from J; bases not matched to a gene: 7. CDR3 size: 12 residues. The germline CDR1 and CDR2 sequences are SQVTM and ANQGSEA. This clone was counted once. Sequencing used immunoSEQ multiplex PCR; TCRdb keeps in-frame clones, though not all of them. The sample includes 55,000 to 75,000 clones, just over 90% of them seen just once. The V call is TRBV29-1, the J call TRBJ2-7; 9 nucleotides align to TRBD2. The sequence derives from a female donor with multiple sclerosis, enrolled in a pregnancy study. Material: peripheral blood, obtained after pregnancy. The CDR3 nucleotides read TGCAGCGCTGGGACTAGCAGCGTCGAGCAGTACTTC. This translates into CSAGTSSVEQYF.